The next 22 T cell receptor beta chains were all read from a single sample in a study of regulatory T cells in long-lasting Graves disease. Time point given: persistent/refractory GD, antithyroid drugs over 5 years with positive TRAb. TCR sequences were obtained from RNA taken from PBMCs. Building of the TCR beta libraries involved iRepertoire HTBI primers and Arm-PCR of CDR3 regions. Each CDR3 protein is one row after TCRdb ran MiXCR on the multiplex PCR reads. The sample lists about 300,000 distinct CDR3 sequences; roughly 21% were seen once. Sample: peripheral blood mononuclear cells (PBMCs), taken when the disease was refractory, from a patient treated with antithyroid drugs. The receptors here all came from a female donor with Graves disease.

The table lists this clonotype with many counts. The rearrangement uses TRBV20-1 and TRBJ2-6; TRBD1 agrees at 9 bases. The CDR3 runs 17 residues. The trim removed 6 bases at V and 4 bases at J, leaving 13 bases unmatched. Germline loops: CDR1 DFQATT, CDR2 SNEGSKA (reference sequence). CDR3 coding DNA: TGCAGTGCCGGATGGGACAGGGAGGACAACGGGGCCAACGTCCTGACTTTC. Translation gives CSAGWDREDNGANVLTF.

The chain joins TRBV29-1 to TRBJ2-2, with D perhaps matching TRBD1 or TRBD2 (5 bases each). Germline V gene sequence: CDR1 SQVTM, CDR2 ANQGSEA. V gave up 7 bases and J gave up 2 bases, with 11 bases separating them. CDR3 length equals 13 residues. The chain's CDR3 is CSGGRTNTGELFF. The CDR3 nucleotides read TGCAGCGGGGGACGGACAAACACCGGGGAGCTGTTTTTT.

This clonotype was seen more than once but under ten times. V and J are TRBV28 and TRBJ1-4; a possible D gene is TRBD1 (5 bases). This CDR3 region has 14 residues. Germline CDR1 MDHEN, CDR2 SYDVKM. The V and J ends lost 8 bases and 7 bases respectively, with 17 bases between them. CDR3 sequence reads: CASGMGGPGEKLFF. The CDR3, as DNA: TGTGCCAGCGGGATGGGGGGTCCGGGTGAAAAACTGTTTTTT. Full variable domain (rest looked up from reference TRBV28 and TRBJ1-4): DVKVTQSSRYLVKRTGEKVFLECVQDMDHENMFWYRQDPGLGLRLIYFSYDVKMKEKGDIPEGYSVSREKKERFSLILESASTNQTSMYLCASGMGGPGEKLFFGSGTQLSVL.

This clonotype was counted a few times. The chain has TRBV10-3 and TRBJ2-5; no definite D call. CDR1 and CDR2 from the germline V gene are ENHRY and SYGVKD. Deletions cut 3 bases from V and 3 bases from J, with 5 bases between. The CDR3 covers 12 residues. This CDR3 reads CAISDSKETQYF. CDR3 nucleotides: TGTGCCATCAGTGACTCGAAAGAGACCCAGTACTTC.

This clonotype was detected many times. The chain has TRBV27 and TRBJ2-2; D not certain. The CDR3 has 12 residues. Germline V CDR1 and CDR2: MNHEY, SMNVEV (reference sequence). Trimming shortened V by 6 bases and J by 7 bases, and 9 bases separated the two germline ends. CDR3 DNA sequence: TGTGCCAGCAGAACCCCACGCGGGGAGCTGTTTTTT. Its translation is CASRTPRGELFF.

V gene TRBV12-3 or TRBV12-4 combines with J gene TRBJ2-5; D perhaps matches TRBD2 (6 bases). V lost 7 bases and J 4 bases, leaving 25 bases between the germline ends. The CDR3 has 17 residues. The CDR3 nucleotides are TGTGCCAGCATCCAGGACACCTCGGGAGAGCTGGGAGAGACCCAGTACTTC. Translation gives CASIQDTSGELGETQYF.

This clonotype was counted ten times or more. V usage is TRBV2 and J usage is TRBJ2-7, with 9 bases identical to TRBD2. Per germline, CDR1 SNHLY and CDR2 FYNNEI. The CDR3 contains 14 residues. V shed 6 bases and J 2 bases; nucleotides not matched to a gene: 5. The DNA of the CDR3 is TGTGCCAGCAGCGTTAGCGGGGGCACCTACGAGCAGTACTTC. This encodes CASSVSGGTYEQYF.

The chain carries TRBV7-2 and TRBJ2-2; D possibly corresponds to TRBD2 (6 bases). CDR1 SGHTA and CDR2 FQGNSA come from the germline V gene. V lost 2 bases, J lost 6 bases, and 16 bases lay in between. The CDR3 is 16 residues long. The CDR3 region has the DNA TGTGCCAGCAGCTTAAGGCGGGGAGGTTCGTCCGGGGAGCTGTTTTTT. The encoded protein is CASSLRRGGSSGELFF.

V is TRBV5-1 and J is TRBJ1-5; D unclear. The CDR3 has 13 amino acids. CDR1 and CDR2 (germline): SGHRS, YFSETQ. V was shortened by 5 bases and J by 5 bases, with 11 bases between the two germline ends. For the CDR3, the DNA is TGCGCCAGCAGACCTCCCGATTATCAGCCCCAGCATTTT. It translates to CASRPPDYQPQHF.

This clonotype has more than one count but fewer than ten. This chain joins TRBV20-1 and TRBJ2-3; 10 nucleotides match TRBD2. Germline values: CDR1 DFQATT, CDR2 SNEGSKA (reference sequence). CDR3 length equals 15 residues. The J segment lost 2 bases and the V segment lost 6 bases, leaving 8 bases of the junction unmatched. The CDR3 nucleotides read TGCAGTGCAGTACTTAGCGGGAGGCCCACAGATACGCAGTATTTT. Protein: CSAVLSGRPTDTQYF.

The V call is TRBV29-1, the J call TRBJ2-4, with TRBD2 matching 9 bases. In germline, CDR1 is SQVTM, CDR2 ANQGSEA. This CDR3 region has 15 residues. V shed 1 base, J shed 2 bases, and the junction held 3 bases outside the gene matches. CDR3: CSVEVSGRTKNIQYF. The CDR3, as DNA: TGCAGCGTTGAAGTTAGCGGGAGAACCAAAAACATTCAGTACTTC.

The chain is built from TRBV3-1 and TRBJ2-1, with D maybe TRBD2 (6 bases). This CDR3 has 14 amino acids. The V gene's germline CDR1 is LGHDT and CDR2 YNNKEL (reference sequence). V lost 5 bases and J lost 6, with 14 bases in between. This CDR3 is CASSSRLVTNEQFF. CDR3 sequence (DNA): TGTGCCAGCAGCTCCCGACTAGTAACCAATGAGCAGTTCTTC.

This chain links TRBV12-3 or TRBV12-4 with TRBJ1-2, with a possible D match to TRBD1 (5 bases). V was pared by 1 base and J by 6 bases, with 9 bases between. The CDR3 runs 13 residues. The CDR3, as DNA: TGTGCCAGCAGTTTAGTTGAAGGGGATGGCTACACCTTC. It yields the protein CASSLVEGDGYTF.

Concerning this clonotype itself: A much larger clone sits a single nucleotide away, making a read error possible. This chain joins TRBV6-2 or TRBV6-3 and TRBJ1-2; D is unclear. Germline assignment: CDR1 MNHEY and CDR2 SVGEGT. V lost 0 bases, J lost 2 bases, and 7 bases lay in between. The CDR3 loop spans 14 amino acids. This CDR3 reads CASSYSGGNYGYTF. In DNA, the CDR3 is TGTGCCAGCAGTTACTCGGGAGGGAACTATGGCTACACCTTC.

CDR3 sequence reads: CSARIRREGFYEQYF. In DNA, the CDR3 is TGCAGTGCTAGAATCCGGCGGGAGGGGTTCTACGAGCAGTACTTC. V and J are TRBV20-1 and TRBJ2-7, with 9 bases lining up with TRBD2. The germline V gene encodes CDR1 DFQATT and CDR2 SNEGSKA (reference sequence). The CDR3 extends over 15 amino acids. Germline trimming cut 2 bases from V and 3 bases from J; bases unmatched to any gene: 8.

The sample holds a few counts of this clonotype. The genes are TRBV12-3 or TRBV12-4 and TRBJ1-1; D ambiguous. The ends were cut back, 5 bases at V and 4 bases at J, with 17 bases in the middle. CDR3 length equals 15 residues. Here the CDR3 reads CASSPRRGFGTEAFF. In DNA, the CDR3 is TGTGCCAGCAGTCCCCGTCGGGGTTTCGGCACTGAAGCTTTCTTT.

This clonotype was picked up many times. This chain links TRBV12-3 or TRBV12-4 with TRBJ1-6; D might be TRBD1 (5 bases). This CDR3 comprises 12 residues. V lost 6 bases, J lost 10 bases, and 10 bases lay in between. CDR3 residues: CASRVGGSPLHF. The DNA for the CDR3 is TGTGCCAGCAGAGTGGGGGGATCACCCCTCCACTTT.

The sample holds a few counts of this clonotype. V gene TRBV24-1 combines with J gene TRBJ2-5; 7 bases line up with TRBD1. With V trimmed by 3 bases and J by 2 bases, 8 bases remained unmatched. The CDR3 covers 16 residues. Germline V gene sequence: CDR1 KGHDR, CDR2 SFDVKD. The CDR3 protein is CATSDPGTVAQETQYF. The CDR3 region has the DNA TGTGCCACCAGTGATCCCGGGACAGTAGCACAAGAGACCCAGTACTTC.

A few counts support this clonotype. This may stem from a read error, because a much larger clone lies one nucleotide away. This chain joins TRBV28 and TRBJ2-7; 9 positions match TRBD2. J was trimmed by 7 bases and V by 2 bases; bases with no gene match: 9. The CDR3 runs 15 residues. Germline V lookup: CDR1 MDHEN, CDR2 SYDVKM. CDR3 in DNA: TGTGCCAGCAGTTTACTAGCGGGACGACCATTGGAGCAGTACTTC. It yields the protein CASSLLAGRPLEQYF.

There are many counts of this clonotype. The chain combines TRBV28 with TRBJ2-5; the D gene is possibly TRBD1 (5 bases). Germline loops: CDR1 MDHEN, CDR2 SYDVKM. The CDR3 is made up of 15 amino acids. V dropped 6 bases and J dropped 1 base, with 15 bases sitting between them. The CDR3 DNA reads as TGTGCCAGCAGCCCAGGGTCTGGGGTCCAAGAGACCCAGTACTTC. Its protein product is CASSPGSGVQETQYF.

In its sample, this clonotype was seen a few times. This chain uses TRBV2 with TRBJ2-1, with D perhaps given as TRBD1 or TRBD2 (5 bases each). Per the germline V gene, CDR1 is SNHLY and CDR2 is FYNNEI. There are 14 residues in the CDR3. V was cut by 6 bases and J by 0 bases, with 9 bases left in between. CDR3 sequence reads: CASRGVSSYNEQFF. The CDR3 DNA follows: TGTGCCAGCAGGGGGGTAAGCTCCTACAATGAGCAGTTCTTC.

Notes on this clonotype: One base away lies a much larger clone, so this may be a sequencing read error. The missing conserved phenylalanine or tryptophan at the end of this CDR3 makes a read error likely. The DNA of the CDR3 is TGTGCCAGCAGTAGACTAGCGGGAGTCAAAGAGACCCAGTACCTC. This codes for CASSRLAGVKETQYL. The genes are TRBV27 and TRBJ2-5, with 12 bases matching TRBD2. This CDR3 is 15 amino acids long. CDR1 and CDR2 (germline): MNHEY, SMNVEV (reference sequence). V was clipped by 5 bases and J by 3 bases; unmatched bases: 4.